This TCR beta chain was captured in a study of lung T cells in sarcoidosis with Löfgren's syndrome (dated by TCRdb to about 2017). Regarding the research as a whole: Sarcoidosis was characterized as a granulomatous, predominantly pulmonary disease marked by accumulation of CD4+ T cells in bronchoalveolar lavage fluid. The repertoire analyses were focused on Lofgren's syndrome patients. What the study reported, not specific to this receptor: TRAV12-1 and TRBV2 CDR3 motifs were reported to be shared among multiple Löfgren's syndrome patients, suggesting public CD4+ TCR repertoires. When alphabeta pairing was analyzed, TRAV12-1 tended to pair preferentially with TRBV2, and the resulting paired TCRs displayed CDR3 homology. TRAV12-1 and TRBV2 were reported as the most expanded V gene segments in Löfgren's syndrome patients compared with control subjects. Recognition of a sarcoidosis-associated antigen was merely suggested, with the antigen itself still putative and unidentified.

The CDR3 runs 13 amino acids, cysteine and phenylalanine included. Only the CDR3 part of the read is kept: 39 bases, read in frame from the first base. Sequences ENHRY (CDR1) and SYGVKD (CDR2) are obtained from the germline V gene. Ends trimmed: V by 10 bases, J by 0 bases; bases unmatched to a gene: 2. Instrument on record: Illumina MiSeq. Starting from the raw public reads, TCRdb applied fastp trimming at Q25, assembled clones with MiXCR and retained in-frame beta chains. Entries that share a CDR3 protein sequence are merged under the most common genes and DNA. For this sample there are some 20,000 distinct CDR3 sequences; about a fifth appear just once. Together, the top ten hold about 4% of the sample. Points on this clonotype: Its antigen target is currently unknown. It may be a read error: a sequence one base away is much more abundant.

The origin of this receptor is a human donor with sarcoidosis (Löfgren's syndrome or another form), or a control subject (not recorded which). In this chain, TRBV10-3 is recombined with TRBJ2-3, and TRBD1 aligns with 9 junction nucleotides. Sequencing was carried out using CD4+ T cells from PBMCs. The sequenced DNA: TGTGCCACTGGGACAGGGAGCACAGATACGCAGTATTTT. Its translation reads: CATGTGSTDTQYF.